Shown below are 18 T cell receptor delta chains from a single sample sequenced in a study of gamma-delta chains in newborns, infants, children. TCRdb re-processed the reads using CATT. The top ten clones hold 10% to 15% of a sample with about 6,100 delta-chain clones, approximately 1.9% of them seen once. Sequenced: blood. The receptors originated from a child who was a newborn, infant or young child, either healthy, febrile or measles-vaccinated (not recorded which).

Concerning this clone itself: TCRdb's protein for this DNA is that of a much larger clone and differs from the translation at residue 9, likely a read error; the protein shown is the DNA translation. The chain is built from TRDV2 and TRDJ3; D gene ambiguous. Germline assignment: CDR1 GEAIGNYY and CDR2 EKD. The CDR3 extends over 18 amino acids. Trimming took off 0 bases at V and 0 bases at J, with 11 bases between the two ends. The CDR3 nucleotides are TGTGCCTGTGACACCGGTACTGCTGGCTCCTGGGACACCCGACAGATGTTTTTC. Translating gives CACDTGTAGSWDTRQMFF.

Details on this clone: TCRdb's entry gives the protein of a much larger clone, which mismatches this DNA's translation at residue 6, likely from a read error; the protein reported here is translated from the DNA. The chain has TRDV2 and TRDJ3; 12 positions match TRDD3. Germline assignment: CDR1 GEAIGNYY and CDR2 EKD. The CDR3 totals 20 residues. With V trimmed by 3 bases and J by 0 bases, 8 bases remained unmatched. CDR3 nucleotide sequence: TGTGCCTGTGACGTCATACTGGGGGATACAAGCTCCTGGGACACCCGACAGATGTTTTTC. Encoded protein: CACDVILGDTSSWDTRQMFF.

Sample share makes this clone medium-sized. The sample contains more than one DNA sequence encoding this CDR3. The chain links TRDV2 to TRDJ3; D remains unclear. V was pared by 3 bases and J by 3 bases, with 14 bases between. Germline CDR1 and CDR2: GEAIGNYY and EKD. This CDR3 has 17 amino acids. The CDR3 DNA is TGTGCCTGTGACGCAGTACGGCCACGCTGGGACACCCGACAGATGTTTTTC. Its protein is CACDAVRPRWDTRQMFF.

A word on this clone: TCRdb shows a much larger clone's protein in place of this DNA's translation, and the two differ at residue 15, likely through a read error; the protein shown is translated from the DNA. The rearrangement joins TRDV2 to TRDJ3; 11 bases line up with TRDD3. The CDR3 consists of 19 residues. Germline assignment: CDR1 GEAIGNYY and CDR2 EKD. The CDR3, as DNA: TGTGCCTGTGACAATATACTGGGGGATAGCTCCTGGGACACCCAACAGATGTTTTTC. It specifies CACDNILGDSSWDTQQMFF.

A few counts support this clone. The mismatch at residue 12 between this DNA's translation and the TCRdb protein of a much larger clone likely reflects a read error; the protein shown is translated from the DNA. The DNA of the CDR3 is TGTGCCTGTGACCCCGTACTGGGGGATGCCCCTATGACAGCACAACTCTTCTTT. It is translated as CACDPVLGDAPMTAQLFF. V usage is TRDV2 and J usage is TRDJ2; TRDD3 matches 10 bases. The CDR3 has 18 residues. V lost 3 bases to trimming and J lost 3 bases; unmatched junction nucleotides: 12. CDR1 is GEAIGNYY, CDR2 EKD, per germline.

By proportion, this clone is medium-sized. A much larger clone lies one base from this, so it may be a read error. Additional DNA sequences in this sample encode the identical CDR3. The chain uses TRDV2 and TRDJ3, with D maybe TRDD3 (6 bases). CDR3 length: 18 amino acids. The V and J ends lost 0 bases and 0 bases respectively, with 11 bases between them. The germline V gene encodes CDR1 GEAIGNYY and CDR2 EKD. CDR3 sequence (DNA): TGTGCCTGTGACACCGGCTGGGGTAGCTCCTGGGACACCCGACAGATGTTTTTC. Protein: CACDTGWGSSWDTRQMFF.

This clone has more than one count but fewer than ten. Within the sample, other DNA sequences also encode this same CDR3. The chain recombines TRDV2 with TRDJ3; weak D call: TRDD3 (5 bases). Germline loops: CDR1 GEAIGNYY, CDR2 EKD. The CDR3 length is 19 residues. Trimming took off 0 bases at V and 1 base at J, with 15 bases between the two ends. This chain's CDR3 is CACDTASGKESWDTRQMFF. The CDR3 coding sequence is TGTGCCTGTGACACCGCCTCTGGGAAGGAGTCCTGGGACACCCGACAGATGTTTTTC.

Concerning this clone itself: The amino acid sequence in TCRdb belongs to a much larger clone and departs from this DNA's translation at residue 14, likely a sequencing read error; the sequence shown is translated from the DNA. This chain uses TRDV2 with TRDJ2; the match to TRDD3 covers 9 bases. Germline values: CDR1 GEAIGNYY, CDR2 EKD. CDR3 length equals 18 residues. The CDR3 bases are TGTGCCTGTGACACGTACTGGGGGACGGAAGCTTTGACAGTACAACTCTTCTTT. This translates into CACDTYWGTEALTVQLFF.

On this clone: The protein TCRdb gives is from a much larger clone and does not agree with this DNA's translation at residue 7, likely a read error; the protein shown here comes from the DNA. The rearrangement links TRDV2 to TRDJ3; TRDD3 might be the D (6 bases). This CDR3 spans 17 amino acids. Germline CDR1 and CDR2: GEAIGNYY and EKD. V lost 0 bases to trimming and J lost 2 bases, with 10 bases between them. The CDR3 nucleotides read TGTGCCTGTGACACCGTGTGGGATACCTGGGACACCCGACAGATGTTTTTC. It specifies CACDTVWDTWDTRQMFF.

Note on this clone: TCRdb's protein for this DNA is that of a much larger clone and differs from the translation at residue 15, likely a read error; the protein shown is the DNA translation. The chain uses TRDV2 and TRDJ3, with D tentatively TRDD2 or TRDD3 (5 bases each). There are 20 residues in the CDR3. Germline loops: CDR1 GEAIGNYY, CDR2 EKD. CDR3 protein: CACDTVQVPQLSWDARQMFF. CDR3 DNA: TGTGCCTGTGACACGGTCCAAGTACCGCAACTTTCCTGGGACGCCCGACAGATGTTTTTC.

There are a few counts of this clone. This chain joins TRDV2 and TRDJ3; 10 nucleotides line up with TRDD3. The CDR3 sequence is 20 residues long. From germline, CDR1 is GEAIGNYY and CDR2 EKD. V was clipped by 0 bases and J by 0 bases; unmatched bases: 7. The CDR3 region has the DNA TGTGCCTGTGACACCAGGACTCTGGGGGATAGCTCCTGGGACACCCGACAGATGTTTTTC. Its protein product is CACDTRTLGDSSWDTRQMFF.

This clone is medium-sized in the sample. A read error is possible here, since a much larger clone lies one base away. The chain employs TRDV2 and TRDJ1, with 7 bases lining up with TRDD3. From germline, CDR1 is GEAIGNYY and CDR2 EKD. The CDR3 sequence is 14 residues long. Unmatched junction bases numbered 2, after V lost 2 bases and J lost 0 bases. CDR3 residues: CACDILGYTDKLIF. For the CDR3, the DNA is TGTGCCTGTGACATACTGGGGTACACCGATAAACTCATCTTT.

This clone occurred a few times. This probably arose from a read error, given a far larger clone one base away. The same CDR3 is also encoded by other DNA sequences in this sample. The chain combines TRDV2 with TRDJ3, with 11 bases matching TRDD3. The V segment lost 7 bases and the J segment 2 bases; nucleotides outside the gene matches: 6. The CDR3 has 17 amino acids. The germline gives CDR1 GEAIGNYY, CDR2 EKD. CDR3 DNA sequence: TGTGCCTGCGACCTACTGGGGGATACCTGGGACACCCGACAGATGTTTTTC. Translating gives CACDLLGDTWDTRQMFF.

By share, this clone counts as medium-sized. This may come from a read error, since a much larger clone is one base off. The chain links TRDV2 to TRDJ2; the match to TRDD3 covers 12 bases. The CDR3 runs to 14 residues. Germline CDR1 reads GEAIGNYY; CDR2 reads EKD. CDR3 coding DNA: TGTGCCTGTGACAAACTGGGGGATACAGCACGACTCTTCTTT. Amino acids: CACDKLGDTARLFF.

On this clone itself: The protein TCRdb gives is from a much larger clone and does not agree with this DNA's translation at residue 3, likely a read error; the protein shown here comes from the DNA. The V gene is TRDV2, the J gene TRDJ3; 9 bases fit TRDD3. CDR3 length: 18 amino acids. Germline V CDR1 and CDR2: GEAIGNYY, EKD. CDR3 protein: CARDTYWGSSWDTRQMFF. CDR3 nucleotides: TGTGCCCGTGACACGTACTGGGGGAGCTCCTGGGACACCCGACAGATGTTTTTC.

Details on this clone: With a much larger clone just one base away, this may be a read error. This chain uses TRDV2 with TRDJ3; TRDD3 agrees at 7 bases. Germline assignment: CDR1 GEAIGNYY and CDR2 EKD. The CDR3 is 21 amino acids. The CDR3 DNA sequence: TGTGCCAGTGACACCTTGGGGGACTCAACGTACAGCTCCTGGGACACCCGACAGATGTTTTTC. It specifies CASDTLGDSTYSSWDTRQMFF.

On this clone: A much larger clone lies a single base off, so this may be a read error. The chain recombines TRDV2 with TRDJ3; 9 nucleotides align to TRDD3. Germline V gene sequence: CDR1 GEAIGNYY, CDR2 EKD. The CDR3 consists of 18 residues. The junction had 7 bases not matched to a gene; V was cut back by 3 bases and J by 2 bases. CDR3 loop: CACDVLGETPWDTRQMFF. For the CDR3, the DNA is TGTGCCTGTGACGTACTGGGGGAAACTCCCTGGGACACCCGACAGATGTTTTTC.

Relative to its sample, this clone is medium-sized. The V call is TRDV2, the J call TRDJ3, with TRDD3 as a possible D gene (6 bases). V was trimmed by 7 bases and J by 0 bases, leaving 18 bases between them. Germline CDR1 and CDR2: GEAIGNYY and EKD. This CDR3 is 18 amino acids long. CDR3 bases: TGTGCCTGCTTCCCACTGGGCCAAACCTCCTGGGACACCCGACAGATGTTTTTC. It is translated as CACFPLGQTSWDTRQMFF.